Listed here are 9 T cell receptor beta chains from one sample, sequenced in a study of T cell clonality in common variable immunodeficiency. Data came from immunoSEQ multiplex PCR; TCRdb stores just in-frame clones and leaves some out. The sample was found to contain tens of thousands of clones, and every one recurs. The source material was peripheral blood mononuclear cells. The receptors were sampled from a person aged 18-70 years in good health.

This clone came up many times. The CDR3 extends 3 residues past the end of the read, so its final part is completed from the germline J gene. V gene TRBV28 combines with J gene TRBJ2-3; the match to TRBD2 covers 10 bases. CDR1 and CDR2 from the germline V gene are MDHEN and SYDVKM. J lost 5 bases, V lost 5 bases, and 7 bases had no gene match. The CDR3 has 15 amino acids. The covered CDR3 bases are TGTGCCAGCAGTCCCACGGGACTAGCGTTAGATACG. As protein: CASSPTGLALDT. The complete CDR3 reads CASSPTGLALDTQYF.

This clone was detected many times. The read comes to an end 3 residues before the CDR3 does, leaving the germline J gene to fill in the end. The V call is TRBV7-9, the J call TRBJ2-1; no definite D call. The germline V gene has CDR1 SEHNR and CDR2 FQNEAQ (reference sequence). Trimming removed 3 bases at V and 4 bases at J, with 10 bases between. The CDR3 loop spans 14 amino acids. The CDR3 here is CASSFLTLYNEQFF. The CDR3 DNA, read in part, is TGTGCCAGCAGCTTCCTAACACTATACAATGAG. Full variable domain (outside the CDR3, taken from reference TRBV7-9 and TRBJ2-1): DTGVSQNPRHKITKRGQNVTFRCDPISEHNRLYWYRQTLGQGPEFLTYFQNEAQLEKSRLLSDRFSAERPKGSFSTLEIQRTEQGDSAMYLCASSFLTLYNEQFFGPGTRLTVL.

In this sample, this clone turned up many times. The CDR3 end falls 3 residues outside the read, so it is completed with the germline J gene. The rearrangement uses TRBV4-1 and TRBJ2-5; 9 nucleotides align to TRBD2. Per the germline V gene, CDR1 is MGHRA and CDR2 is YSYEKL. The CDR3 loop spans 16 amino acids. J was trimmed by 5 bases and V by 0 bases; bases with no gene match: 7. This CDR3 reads CASSQEGLAGRETQYF. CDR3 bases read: TGCGCCAGCAGCCAAGAAGGTCTAGCGGGACGGGAGACC.

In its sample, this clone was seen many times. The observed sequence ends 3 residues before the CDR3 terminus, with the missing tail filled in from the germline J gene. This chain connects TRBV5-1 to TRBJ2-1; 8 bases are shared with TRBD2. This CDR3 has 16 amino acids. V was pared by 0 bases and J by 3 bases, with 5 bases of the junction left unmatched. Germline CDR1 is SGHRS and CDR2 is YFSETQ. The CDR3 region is CASSLARLAGYNEQFF. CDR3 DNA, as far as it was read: TGCGCCAGCAGCTTGGCCCGGCTAGCGGGCTACAATGAG. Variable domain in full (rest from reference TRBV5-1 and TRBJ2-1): KAGVTQTPRYLIKTRGQQVTLSCSPISGHRSVSWYQQTPGQGLQFLFEYFSETQRNKGNFPGRFSGRQFSNSRSEMNVSTLELGDSALYLCASSLARLAGYNEQFFGPGTRLTVL.

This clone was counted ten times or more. Partial CDR3 DNA: TGCGCCAGCAGCCAAGGTGGCAGGGGACCTCGCAATCAGCCC. Its protein is CASSQGGRGPRNQP. The entire CDR3 protein is CASSQGGRGPRNQPQHF. The chain employs TRBV4-1 and TRBJ1-5; possible D gene TRBD1, 6 bases. The read is 3 residues too short to cover the CDR3 end, so that end is filled in from the germline J gene. Trimming cost V 1 base and J 2 bases, with 15 bases left between them. The germline CDR1 and CDR2 sequences are MGHRA and YSYEKL. The CDR3 extends over 17 amino acids.

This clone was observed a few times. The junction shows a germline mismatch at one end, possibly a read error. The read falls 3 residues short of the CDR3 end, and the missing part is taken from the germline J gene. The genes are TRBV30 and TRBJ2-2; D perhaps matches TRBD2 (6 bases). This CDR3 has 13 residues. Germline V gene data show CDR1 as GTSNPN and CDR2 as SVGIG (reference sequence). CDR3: CARREKGTDTLFF. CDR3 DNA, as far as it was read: TGTGCCCGGAGGGAGAAGGGCACAGATACG.

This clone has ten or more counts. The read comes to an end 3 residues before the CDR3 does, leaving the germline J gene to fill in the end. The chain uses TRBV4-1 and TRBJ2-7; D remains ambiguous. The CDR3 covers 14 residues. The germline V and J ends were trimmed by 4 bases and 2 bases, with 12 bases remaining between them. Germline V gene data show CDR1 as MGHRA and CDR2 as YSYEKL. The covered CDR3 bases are TGCGCCAGCAGCCTCCCAACTACCCCCTACGAG. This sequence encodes CASSLPTTPYE. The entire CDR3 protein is CASSLPTTPYEQYF.

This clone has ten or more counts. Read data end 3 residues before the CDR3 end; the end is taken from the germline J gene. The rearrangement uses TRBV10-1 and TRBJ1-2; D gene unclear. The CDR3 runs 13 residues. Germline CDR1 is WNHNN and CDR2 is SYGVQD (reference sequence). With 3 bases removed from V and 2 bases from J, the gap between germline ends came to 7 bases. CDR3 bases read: TGCGCCAGCAGTGACACATTAAACTATGGC. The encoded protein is CASSDTLNYG. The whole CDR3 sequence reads CASSDTLNYGYTF.

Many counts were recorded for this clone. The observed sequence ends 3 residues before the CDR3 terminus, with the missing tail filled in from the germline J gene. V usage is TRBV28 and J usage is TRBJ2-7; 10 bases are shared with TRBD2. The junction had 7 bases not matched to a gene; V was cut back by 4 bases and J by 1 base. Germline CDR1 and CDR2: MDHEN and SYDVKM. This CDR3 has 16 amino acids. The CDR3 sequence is CASSSVGSGRSYEQYF. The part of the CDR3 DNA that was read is TGTGCCAGCAGTTCGGTCGGTAGCGGGAGGTCCTACGAG.